This TCR beta chain was identified in a study of T-cell reconstitution after alpha-beta-depleted transplantation in children. In this sample, this clonotype turned up a few times. Unique molecular identifiers were incorporated when the TCRbeta library was constructed. Via MiXCR, TCRdb re-called the PCR reads, giving one row per CDR3 protein. Among about 460,000 distinct CDR3 sequences listed, around 13% were seen once. This CDR3 is 14 amino acids long. V shed 4 bases and J shed 2 bases, with 13 bases lying between them. Germline loops: CDR1 DFQATT, CDR2 SNEGSKA (reference sequence). Sample: PBMCs from the stem cell graft donor, taken from the stem cell graft. The chain carries TRBV20-1 and TRBJ2-3, with a possible D match to TRBD2 (7 bases). The receptor was derived from a human donor who donated a stem cell graft to a child with combined immunodeficiency. CDR3 nucleotide sequence: TGCAGTGCTAACCGCGGGGGCCTCACAGATACGCAGTATTTT. It codes for CSANRGGLTDTQYF.